This T cell receptor (beta chain) was captured in a study of identical twins. Germline CDR1 reads ENHRY; CDR2 reads SYGVKD. The CDR3 is 13 amino acids. V was trimmed by 6 bases and J by 1 base, leaving 9 bases between them. A remark on this clonotype: Its antigen is currently unknown.

Healthy Caucasian donors formed the entire cohort. The study's findings and limits: Abundant cord blood beta clonotypes carried fewer insertions; memory repertoires showed none.

Template switching (which added a universal primer site) was used, and cDNA carried unique molecular identifiers. TCRdb called the 5' RACE reads again in MiXCR, with one record for every CDR3 protein. The table records around 490,000 distinct CDR3 sequences, roughly an eighth of them present only once. The data were also submitted as part of a second study, on yellow fever vaccine responses in identical twins. That work adds: Reportedly, the T cell response mounted by twins to vaccine seemed partly convergent, partly personalized.

Sequenced input: CD4+ T cells sorted from blood. This TCR was recovered from a woman younger than 35 in good health. The V call is TRBV10-3, the J call TRBJ2-5; either TRBD1 or TRBD2 may supply D (5 bases each). The CDR3 region is CAISGAAQETQYF. The CDR3 DNA is TGTGCCATCAGCGGGGCAGCCCAAGAGACCCAGTACTTC.